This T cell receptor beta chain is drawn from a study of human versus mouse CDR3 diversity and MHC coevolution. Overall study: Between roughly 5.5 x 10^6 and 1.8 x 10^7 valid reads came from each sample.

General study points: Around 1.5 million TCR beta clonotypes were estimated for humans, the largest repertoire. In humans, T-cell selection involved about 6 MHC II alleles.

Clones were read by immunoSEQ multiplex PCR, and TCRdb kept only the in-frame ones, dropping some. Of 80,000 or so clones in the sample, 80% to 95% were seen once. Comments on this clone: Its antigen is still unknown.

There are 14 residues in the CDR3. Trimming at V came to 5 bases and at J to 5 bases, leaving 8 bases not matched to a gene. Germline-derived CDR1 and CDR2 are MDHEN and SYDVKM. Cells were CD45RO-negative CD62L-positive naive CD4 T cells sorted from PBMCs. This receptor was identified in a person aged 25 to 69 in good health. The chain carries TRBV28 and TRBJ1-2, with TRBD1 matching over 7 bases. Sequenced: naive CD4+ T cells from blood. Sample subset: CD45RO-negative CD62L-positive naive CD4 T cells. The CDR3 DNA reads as TGTGCCAGCAGTCTAACCGGGACAGCTTATGGCTACACCTTC. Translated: CASSLTGTAYGYTF.